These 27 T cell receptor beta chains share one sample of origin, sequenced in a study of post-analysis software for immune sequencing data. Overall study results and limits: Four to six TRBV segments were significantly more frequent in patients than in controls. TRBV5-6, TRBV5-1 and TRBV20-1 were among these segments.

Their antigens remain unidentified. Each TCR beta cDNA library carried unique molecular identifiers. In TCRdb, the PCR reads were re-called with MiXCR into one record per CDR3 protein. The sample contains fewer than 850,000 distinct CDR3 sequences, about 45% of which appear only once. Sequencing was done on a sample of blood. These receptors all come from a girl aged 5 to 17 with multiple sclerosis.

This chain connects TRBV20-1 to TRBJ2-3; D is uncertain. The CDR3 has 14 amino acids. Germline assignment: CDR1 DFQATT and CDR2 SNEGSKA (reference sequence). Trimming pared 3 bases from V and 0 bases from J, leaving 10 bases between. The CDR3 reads CSARILASTDTQYF. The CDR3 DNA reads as TGCAGTGCTAGGATACTGGCTAGCACAGATACGCAGTATTTT.

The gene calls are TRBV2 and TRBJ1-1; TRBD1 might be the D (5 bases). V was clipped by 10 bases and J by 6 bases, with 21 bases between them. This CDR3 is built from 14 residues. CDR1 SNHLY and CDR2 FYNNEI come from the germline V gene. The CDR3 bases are TGTGCCATACCACCCGTCGACAGTTCCCCTGAAGCTTTCTTT. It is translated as CAIPPVDSSPEAFF. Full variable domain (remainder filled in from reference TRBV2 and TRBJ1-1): EPEVTQTPSHQVTQMGQEVILRCVPISNHLYFYWYRQILGQKVEFLVSFYNNEISEKSEIFDDQFSVERPDGSNFTLKIRSTKLEDSAMYFCAIPPVDSSPEAFFGQGTRLTVV.

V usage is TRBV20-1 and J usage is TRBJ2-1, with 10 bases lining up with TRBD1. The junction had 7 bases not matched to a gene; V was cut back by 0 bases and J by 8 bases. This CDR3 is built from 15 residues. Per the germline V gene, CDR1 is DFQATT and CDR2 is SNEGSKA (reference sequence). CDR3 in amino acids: CSARDGQGGWHEQFF. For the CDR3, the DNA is TGCAGTGCTAGAGATGGACAGGGGGGATGGCATGAGCAGTTCTTC.

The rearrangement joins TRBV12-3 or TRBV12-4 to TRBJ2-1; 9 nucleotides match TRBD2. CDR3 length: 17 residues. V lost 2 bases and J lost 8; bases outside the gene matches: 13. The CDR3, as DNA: TGTGCCAGCAGTTTACCGAGCGGGAGGCCTACTACAGATGAGCAGTTCTTC. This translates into CASSLPSGRPTTDEQFF.

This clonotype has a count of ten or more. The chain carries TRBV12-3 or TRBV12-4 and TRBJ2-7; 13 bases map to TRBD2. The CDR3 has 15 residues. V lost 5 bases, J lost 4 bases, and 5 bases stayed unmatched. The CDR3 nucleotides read TGTGCCAGCAGTCCACGGACTAGCGGGAGTTACGAGCAGTACTTC. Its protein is CASSPRTSGSYEQYF.

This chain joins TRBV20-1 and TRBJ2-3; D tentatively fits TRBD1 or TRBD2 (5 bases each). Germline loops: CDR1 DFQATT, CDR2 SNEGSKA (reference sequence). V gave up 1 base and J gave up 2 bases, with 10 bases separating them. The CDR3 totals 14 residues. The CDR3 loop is CSARAPGTTDTQYF. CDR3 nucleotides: TGCAGTGCTAGAGCGCCAGGGACCACAGATACGCAGTATTTT.

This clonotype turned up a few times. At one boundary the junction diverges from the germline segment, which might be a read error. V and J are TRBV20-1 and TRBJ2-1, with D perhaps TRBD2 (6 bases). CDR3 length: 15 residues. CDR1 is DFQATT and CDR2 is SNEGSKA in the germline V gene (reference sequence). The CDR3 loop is CSTRAGGSSYNEQFF. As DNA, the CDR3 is TGCAGTACTAGAGCTGGGGGGAGCTCCTACAATGAGCAGTTCTTC.

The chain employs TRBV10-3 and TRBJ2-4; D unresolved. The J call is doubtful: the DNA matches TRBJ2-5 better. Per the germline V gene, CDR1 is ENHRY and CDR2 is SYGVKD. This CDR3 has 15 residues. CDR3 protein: CAISESGPQRETQYF. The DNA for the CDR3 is TGTGCCATCAGTGAGAGTGGTCCACAGCGAGAGACCCAGTACTTC.

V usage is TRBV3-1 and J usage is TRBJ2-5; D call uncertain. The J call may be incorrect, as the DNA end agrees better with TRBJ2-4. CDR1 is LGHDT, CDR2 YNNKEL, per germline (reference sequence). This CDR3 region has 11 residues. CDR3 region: CASSSRNIQYF. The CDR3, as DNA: TGTGCCAGCAGCTCGCGGAACATTCAGTACTTC.

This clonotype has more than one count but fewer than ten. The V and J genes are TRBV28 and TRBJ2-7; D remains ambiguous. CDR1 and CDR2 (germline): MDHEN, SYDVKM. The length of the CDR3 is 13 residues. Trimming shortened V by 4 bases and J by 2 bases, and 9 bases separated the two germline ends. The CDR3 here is CASSSSSPYEQYF. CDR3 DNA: TGTGCCAGCAGTTCTAGTAGCCCCTACGAGCAGTACTTC. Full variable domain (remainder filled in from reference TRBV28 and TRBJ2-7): DVKVTQSSRYLVKRTGEKVFLECVQDMDHENMFWYRQDPGLGLRLIYFSYDVKMKEKGDIPEGYSVSREKKERFSLILESASTNQTSMYLCASSSSSPYEQYFGPGTRLTVT.

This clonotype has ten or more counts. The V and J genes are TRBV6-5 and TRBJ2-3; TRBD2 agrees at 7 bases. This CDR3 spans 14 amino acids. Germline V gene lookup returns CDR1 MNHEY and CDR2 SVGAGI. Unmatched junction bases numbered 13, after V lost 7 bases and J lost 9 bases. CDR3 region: CASTVGGPVDTQYF. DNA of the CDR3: TGTGCCAGCACTGTGGGAGGGCCGGTTGACACGCAGTATTTT.

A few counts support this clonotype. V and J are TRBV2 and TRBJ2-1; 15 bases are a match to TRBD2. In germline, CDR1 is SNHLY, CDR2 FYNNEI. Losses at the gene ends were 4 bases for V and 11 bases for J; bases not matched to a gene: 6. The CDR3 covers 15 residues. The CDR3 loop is CASSGGGLAGGQQFF. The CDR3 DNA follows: TGTGCCAGCAGTGGAGGAGGACTAGCGGGAGGGCAGCAGTTCTTC.

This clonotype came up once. CDR3 loop: CASSLDRVPTSYEQYF. CDR3 sequence (DNA): TGTGCCAGCAGCTTGGACAGGGTCCCCACCTCCTACGAGCAGTACTTC. The rearrangement links TRBV6-5 to TRBJ2-7; TRBD1 matches at 8 bases. The J segment lost 0 bases and the V segment lost 6 bases, leaving 10 bases of the junction unmatched. CDR1 MNHEY and CDR2 SVGAGI come from the germline V gene. CDR3 size: 16 residues.

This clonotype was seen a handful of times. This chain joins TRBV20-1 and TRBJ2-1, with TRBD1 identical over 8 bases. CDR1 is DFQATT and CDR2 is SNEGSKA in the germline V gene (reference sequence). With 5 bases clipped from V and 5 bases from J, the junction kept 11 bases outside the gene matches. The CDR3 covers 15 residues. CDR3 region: CSAPGQGVPNNEQFF. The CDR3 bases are TGCAGTGCTCCCGGACAGGGAGTTCCCAACAATGAGCAGTTCTTC.

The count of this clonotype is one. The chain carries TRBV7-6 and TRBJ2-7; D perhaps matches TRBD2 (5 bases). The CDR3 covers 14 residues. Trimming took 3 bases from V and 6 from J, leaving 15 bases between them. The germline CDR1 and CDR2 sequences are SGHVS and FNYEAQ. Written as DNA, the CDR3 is TGTGCCAGCAGCTTGGCCGTGGGGAGCTCCGAGCAGTACTTC. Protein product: CASSLAVGSSEQYF. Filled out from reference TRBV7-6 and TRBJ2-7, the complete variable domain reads GAGVSQSPRYKVTKRGQDVALRCDPISGHVSLYWYRQALGQGPEFLTYFNYEAQQDKSGLPNDRFSAERPEGSISTLTIQRTEQRDSAMYRCASSLAVGSSEQYFGPGTRLTVT.

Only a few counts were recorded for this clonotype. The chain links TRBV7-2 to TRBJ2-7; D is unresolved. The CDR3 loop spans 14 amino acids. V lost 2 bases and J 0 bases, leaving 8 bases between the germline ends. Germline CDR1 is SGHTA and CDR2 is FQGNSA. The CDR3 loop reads CASSLKADSYEQYF. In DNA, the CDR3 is TGTGCCAGCAGCTTAAAGGCGGACTCCTACGAGCAGTACTTC.

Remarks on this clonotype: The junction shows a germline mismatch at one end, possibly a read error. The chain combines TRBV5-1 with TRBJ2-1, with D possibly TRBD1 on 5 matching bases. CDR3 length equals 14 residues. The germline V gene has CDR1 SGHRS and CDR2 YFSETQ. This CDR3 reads CASNQGSSYNEQFF. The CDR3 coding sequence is TGTGCCAGCAACCAGGGTTCTTCCTACAATGAGCAGTTCTTC.

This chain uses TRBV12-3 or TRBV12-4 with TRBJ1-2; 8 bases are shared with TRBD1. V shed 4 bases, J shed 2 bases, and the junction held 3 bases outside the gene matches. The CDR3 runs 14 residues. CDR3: CASSSSGGNYGYTF. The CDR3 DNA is TGTGCCAGCAGTTCTTCAGGGGGCAACTATGGCTACACCTTC.

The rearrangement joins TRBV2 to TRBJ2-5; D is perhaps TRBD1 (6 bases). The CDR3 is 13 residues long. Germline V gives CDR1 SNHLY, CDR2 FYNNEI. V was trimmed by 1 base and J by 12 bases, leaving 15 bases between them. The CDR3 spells CASSEEGGLAEYF. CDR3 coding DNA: TGTGCCAGCAGTGAAGAAGGGGGTTTGGCGGAGTACTTC.

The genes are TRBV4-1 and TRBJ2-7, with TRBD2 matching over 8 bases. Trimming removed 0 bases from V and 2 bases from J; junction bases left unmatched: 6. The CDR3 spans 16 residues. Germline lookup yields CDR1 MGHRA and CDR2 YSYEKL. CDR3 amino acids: CASSQDLAGGAYEQYF. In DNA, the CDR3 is TGCGCCAGCAGCCAAGATTTGGCGGGAGGAGCCTACGAGCAGTACTTC.

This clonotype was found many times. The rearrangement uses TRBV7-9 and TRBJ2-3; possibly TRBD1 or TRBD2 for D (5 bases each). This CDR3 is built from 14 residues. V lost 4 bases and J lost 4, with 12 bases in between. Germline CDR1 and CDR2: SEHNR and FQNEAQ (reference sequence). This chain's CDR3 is CASSSGSPPDTQYF. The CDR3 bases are TGTGCCAGCAGCTCAGGGAGTCCCCCAGATACGCAGTATTTT.

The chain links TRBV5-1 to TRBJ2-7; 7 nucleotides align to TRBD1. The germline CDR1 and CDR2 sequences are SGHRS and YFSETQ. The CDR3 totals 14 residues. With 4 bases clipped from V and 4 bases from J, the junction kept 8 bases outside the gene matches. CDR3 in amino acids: CASSGSGTEYEQYF. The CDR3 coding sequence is TGCGCCAGCAGCGGCTCCGGGACAGAATACGAGCAGTACTTC. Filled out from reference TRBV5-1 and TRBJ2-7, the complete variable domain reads KAGVTQTPRYLIKTRGQQVTLSCSPISGHRSVSWYQQTPGQGLQFLFEYFSETQRNKGNFPGRFSGRQFSNSRSEMNVSTLELGDSALYLCASSGSGTEYEQYFGPGTRLTVT.

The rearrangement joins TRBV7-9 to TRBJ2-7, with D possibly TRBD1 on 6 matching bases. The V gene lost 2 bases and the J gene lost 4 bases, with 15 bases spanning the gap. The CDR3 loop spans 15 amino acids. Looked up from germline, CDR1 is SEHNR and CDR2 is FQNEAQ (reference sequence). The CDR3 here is CASSLWDLGGYEQYF. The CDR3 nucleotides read TGTGCCAGCAGCTTATGGGATTTAGGGGGTTACGAGCAGTACTTC.

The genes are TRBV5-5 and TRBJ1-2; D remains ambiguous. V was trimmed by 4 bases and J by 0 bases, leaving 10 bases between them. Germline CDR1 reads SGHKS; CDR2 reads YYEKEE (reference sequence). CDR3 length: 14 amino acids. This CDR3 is CASSVHGANYGYTF. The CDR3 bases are TGTGCCAGCAGCGTGCATGGAGCTAACTATGGCTACACCTTC.

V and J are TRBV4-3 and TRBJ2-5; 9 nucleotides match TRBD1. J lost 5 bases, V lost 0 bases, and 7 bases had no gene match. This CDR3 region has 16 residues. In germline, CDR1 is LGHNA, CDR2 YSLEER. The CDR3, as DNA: TGCGCCAGCAGCCAAGATAGGGGACAGGGTCATGAGACCCAGTACTTC. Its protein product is CASSQDRGQGHETQYF.

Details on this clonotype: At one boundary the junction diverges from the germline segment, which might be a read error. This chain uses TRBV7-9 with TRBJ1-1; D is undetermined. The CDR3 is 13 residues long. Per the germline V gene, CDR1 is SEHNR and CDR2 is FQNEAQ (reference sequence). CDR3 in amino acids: CANSPGSNTEAFF. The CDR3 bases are TGTGCCAACAGCCCCGGGTCGAACACTGAAGCTTTCTTT.

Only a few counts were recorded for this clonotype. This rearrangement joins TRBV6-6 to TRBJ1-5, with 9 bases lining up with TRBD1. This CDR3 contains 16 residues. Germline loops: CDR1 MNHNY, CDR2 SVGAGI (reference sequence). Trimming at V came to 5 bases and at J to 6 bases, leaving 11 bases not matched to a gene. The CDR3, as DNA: TGTGCCAGCAGTAAGCTACAGGGGGCGCCCGGTCAGCCCCAGCATTTT. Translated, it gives CASSKLQGAPGQPQHF.